This T cell receptor (beta chain) is drawn from a study of T cell responses to AZD1222 COVID-19 vaccine. TCRdb keeps only in-frame clones here, not all; method: immunoSEQ multiplex PCR. The profile shows 150,000 or so clones, approximately 94% of them singletons. As concerns this clone: Antigen: not known.

The germline V gene has CDR1 SGHTA and CDR2 FQGNSA. This CDR3 region has 18 residues. Trimming took off 5 bases at V and 7 bases at J, with 26 bases between the two ends. Whole-study results and caveats: Spike-spanning, vaccine-associated CD4 TCRs were dominant at 160-218 and 743-854. Reportedly, nearly half the spike-specific TCRs target unmutated variant regions.

The specimen comprised peripheral blood, sampled 28 days after the second AZD1222 dose. The chain employs TRBV7-2 and TRBJ1-4, with D possibly TRBD1 on 6 matching bases. The TCR comes from an adult who received the AZD1222 COVID-19 vaccine. This CDR3 reads CASSTNFIDRRYGEKLFF. CDR3 in DNA: TGTGCCAGCAGCACCAATTTCATCGACAGGCGTTATGGTGAAAAACTGTTTTTT.